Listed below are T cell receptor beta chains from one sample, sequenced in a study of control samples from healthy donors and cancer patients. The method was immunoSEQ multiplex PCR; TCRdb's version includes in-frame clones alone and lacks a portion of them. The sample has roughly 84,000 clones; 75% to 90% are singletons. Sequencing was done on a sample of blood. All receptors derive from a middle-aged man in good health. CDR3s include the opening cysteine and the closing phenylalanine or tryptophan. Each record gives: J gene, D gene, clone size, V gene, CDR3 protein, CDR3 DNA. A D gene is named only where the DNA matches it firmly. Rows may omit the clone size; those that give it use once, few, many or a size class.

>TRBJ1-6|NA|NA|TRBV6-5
CASSYTNSPLHF
TGTGCCAGCAGTTATACGAATTCACCCCTCCACTTT
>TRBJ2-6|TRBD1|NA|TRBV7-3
CASSSTTGTLSGANVLTF
TGTGCCAGCAGCTCGACGACAGGGACCCTATCTGGGGCCAACGTCCTGACTTTC
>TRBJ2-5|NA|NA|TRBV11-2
CASSLQGKETQYF
TGTGCCAGCAGCCTTCAGGGGAAAGAGACCCAGTACTTC
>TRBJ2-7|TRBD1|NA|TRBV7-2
CASSPRRDRGLNEQYF
TGTGCCAGCAGCCCGAGGAGGGACAGGGGGCTGAACGAGCAGTACTTC
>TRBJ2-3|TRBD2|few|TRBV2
CASRGLAGPTDTQYF
TGTGCCAGCCGAGGACTAGCGGGGCCCACAGATACGCAGTATTTT
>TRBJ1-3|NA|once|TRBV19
CASLVTGGTIYF
TGTGCCAGTTTAGTCACGGGAGGAACCATATATTTT
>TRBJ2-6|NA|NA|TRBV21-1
CASSKGGRGYGAGANVLTF
TGTGCCAGCAGCAAAGGGGGTAGGGGGTACGGCGCTGGGGCCAACGTCCTGACTTTC
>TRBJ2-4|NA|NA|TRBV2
CASSDRGFTNIQYF
TGTGCCAGCAGTGACCGGGGATTTACAAACATTCAGTACTTC
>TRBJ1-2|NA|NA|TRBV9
CASSGFGIGYTF
TGTGCCAGCAGCGGATTCGGCATAGGCTACACCTTC
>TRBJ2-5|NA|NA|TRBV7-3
CASSPTGRETQYF
TGTGCCAGCAGCCCCACAGGGAGGGAGACCCAGTACTTC
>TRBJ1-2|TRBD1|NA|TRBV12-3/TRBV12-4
CASSLPPGQGTTF
TGTGCCAGCAGTTTACCTCCGGGACAGGGTACGACCTTC
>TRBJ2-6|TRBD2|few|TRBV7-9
CASSLSRGAGANVLTF
TGTGCCAGCAGCTTATCTCGGGGGGCTGGGGCCAACGTCCTGACTTTC
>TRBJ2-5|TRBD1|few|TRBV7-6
CASSYTGTGKETQYF
TGTGCCAGCAGCTATACCGGGACAGGGAAAGAGACCCAGTACTTC
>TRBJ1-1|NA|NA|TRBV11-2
CASSVGRSLLGAFF
TGTGCCAGCAGCGTGGGACGCAGCTTGCTCGGAGCTTTCTTT
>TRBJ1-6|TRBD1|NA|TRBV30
CAWSIQGASPLHF
TGTGCCTGGAGTATCCAGGGGGCTTCACCCCTCCACTTT
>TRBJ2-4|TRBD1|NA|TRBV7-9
CASSLLIGGSTNIQYF
TGTGCCAGCAGCTTATTGATAGGGGGCTCCACTAACATTCAGTACTTC
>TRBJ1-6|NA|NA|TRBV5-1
CASSPGGTQPNSPLHF
TGCGCCAGCAGTCCCGGAGGGACACAGCCAAATTCACCCCTCCACTTT
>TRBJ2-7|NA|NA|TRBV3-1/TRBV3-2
CASSQDIQQLLAYEQYF
TGTGCCAGCAGCCAAGATATTCAGCAGTTACTGGCCTACGAGCAGTACTTC
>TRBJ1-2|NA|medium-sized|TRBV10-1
CASSESRDYGYTF
TGCGCCAGCAGTGAGTCCAGGGACTATGGCTACACCTTC
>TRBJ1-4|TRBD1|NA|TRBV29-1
CSVQGAYEKLFF
TGCAGCGTGCAGGGGGCTTATGAAAAACTGTTTTTT
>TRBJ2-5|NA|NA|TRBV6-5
CASTYSQETQYF
TGTGCCAGCACCTACAGCCAAGAGACCCAGTACTTC
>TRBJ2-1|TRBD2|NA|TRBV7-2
CASSLGGPSGSSYNEQFF
TGTGCCAGCAGCTTAGGGGGACCTAGCGGGAGCTCCTACAATGAGCAGTTCTTC
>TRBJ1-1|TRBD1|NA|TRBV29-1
CSVDGTGVVSEAFF
TGCAGCGTTGACGGGACAGGGGTCGTCTCTGAAGCTTTCTTT
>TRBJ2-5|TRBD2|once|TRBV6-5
CASTENRGVQETQYF
TGTGCCAGCACCGAAAATCGGGGGGTTCAAGAGACCCAGTACTTC
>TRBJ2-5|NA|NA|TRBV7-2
CASSSEVATQYF
TGTGCCAGCAGCTCAGAAGTAGCGACCCAGTACTTC
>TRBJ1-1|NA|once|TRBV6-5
CASGDGTEAFF
TGTGCCAGCGGGGACGGGACTGAAGCTTTCTTT
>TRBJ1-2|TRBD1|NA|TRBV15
CATSRDSRGSEGAGYGYTF
TGTGCCACCAGCAGAGATTCAAGAGGGTCGGAGGGGGCAGGCTATGGCTACACCTTC
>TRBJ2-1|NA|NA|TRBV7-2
CASSLVSDSGGNEQFF
TGTGCCAGCAGCTTAGTATCGGACAGTGGAGGGAATGAGCAGTTCTTC
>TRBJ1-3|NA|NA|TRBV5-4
CASSLDTLGGNTIYF
TGTGCCAGCAGCTTGGACACCCTCGGGGGAAACACCATATATTTT
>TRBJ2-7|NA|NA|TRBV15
CATSRGAATTYEQYF
TGTGCCACCAGCAGAGGGGCAGCTACAACCTACGAGCAGTACTTC
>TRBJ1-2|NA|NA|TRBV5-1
CASSLGGEAYYGYTF
TGCGCCAGCAGCTTGGGTGGGGAGGCGTACTATGGCTACACCTTC
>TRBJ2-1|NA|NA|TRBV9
CASSVGFGGRTDEQFF
TGTGCCAGCAGCGTAGGATTTGGGGGAAGGACAGATGAGCAGTTCTTC
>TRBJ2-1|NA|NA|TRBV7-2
CASSLVAGGRTYNEQFF
TGTGCCAGCAGCTTAGTTGCCGGGGGTAGAACCTACAATGAGCAGTTCTTC
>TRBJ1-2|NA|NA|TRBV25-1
CASSETRARFNGYTF
TGTGCCAGCAGTGAAACGCGTGCGAGGTTCAATGGCTACACCTTC
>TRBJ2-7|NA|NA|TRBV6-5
CASSYIAGTTSYEQYF
TGTGCCAGCAGTTACATCGCCGGGACCACCTCCTACGAGCAGTACTTC
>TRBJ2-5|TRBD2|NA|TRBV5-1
CASSPGGTQETQYF
TGCGCCAGCAGCCCGGGGGGTACCCAAGAGACCCAGTACTTC
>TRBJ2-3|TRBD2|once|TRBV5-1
CASGSTSGLSTDTQYF
TGCGCCAGCGGGTCGACTAGCGGTCTTAGCACAGATACGCAGTATTTT
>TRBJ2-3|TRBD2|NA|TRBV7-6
CASTTSLAGGPSTDTQYF
TGTGCCAGCACCACTAGTCTAGCGGGGGGGCCTAGCACAGATACGCAGTATTTT
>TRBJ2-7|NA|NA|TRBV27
CASSFLGRRAYEQYF
TGTGCCAGCAGTTTCTTGGGGCGCCGGGCCTACGAGCAGTACTTC